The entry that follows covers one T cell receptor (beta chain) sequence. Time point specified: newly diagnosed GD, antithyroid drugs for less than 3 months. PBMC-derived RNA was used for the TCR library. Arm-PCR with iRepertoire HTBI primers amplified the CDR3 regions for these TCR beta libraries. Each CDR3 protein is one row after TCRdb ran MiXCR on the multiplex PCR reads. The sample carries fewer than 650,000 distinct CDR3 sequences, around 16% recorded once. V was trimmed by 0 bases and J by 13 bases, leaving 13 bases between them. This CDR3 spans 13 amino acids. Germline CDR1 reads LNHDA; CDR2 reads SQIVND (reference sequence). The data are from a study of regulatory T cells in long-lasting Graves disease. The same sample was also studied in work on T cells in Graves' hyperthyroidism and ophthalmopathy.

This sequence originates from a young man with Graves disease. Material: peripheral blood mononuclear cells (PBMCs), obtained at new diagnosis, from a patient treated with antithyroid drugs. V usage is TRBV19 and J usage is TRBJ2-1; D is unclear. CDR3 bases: TGTGCCAGTAGTATAGATCTAATGGGGTACCAGTTCTTC. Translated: CASSIDLMGYQFF.